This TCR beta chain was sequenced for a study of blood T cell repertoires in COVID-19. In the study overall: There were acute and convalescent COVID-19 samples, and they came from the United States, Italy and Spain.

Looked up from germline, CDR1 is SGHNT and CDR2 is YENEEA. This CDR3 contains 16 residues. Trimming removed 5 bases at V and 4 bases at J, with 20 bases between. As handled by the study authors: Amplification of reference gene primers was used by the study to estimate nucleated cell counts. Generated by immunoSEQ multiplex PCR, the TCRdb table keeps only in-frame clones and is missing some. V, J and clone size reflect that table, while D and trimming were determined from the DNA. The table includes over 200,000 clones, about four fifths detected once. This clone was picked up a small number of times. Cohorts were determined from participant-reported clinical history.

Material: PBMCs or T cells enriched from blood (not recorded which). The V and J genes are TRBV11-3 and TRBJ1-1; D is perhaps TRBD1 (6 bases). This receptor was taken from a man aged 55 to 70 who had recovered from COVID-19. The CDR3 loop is CASSAPWGGESTEAFF. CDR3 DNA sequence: TGTGCCAGCAGCGCCCCTTGGGGGGGCGAGTCCACTGAAGCTTTCTTT. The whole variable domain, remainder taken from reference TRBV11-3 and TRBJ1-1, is EAGVVQSPRYKIIEKKQPVAFWCNPISGHNTLYWYLQNLGQGPELLIRYENEEAVDDSQLPKDRFSAERLKGVDSTLKIQPAELGDSAVYLCASSAPWGGESTEAFFGQGTRLTVV.